A selection of T cell receptor beta chains follows, all from one sample in a study of blood T cell repertoires in COVID-19. Sequencing used immunoSEQ multiplex PCR; TCRdb keeps in-frame clones, though not all of them. Altogether fewer than 400,000 clones are present, around 83% being singletons, with the ten largest covering 3%. The source material was peripheral blood. These receptors were obtained from a young man with active or convalescent COVID-19. CDR3s include the opening cysteine and the closing phenylalanine or tryptophan. D genes are given only for firm matches. Clone size is given for some rows only: seen once, a few or many times, or a class if the clone is expanded.

TRBV7-2	few	TRBJ2-3	-	TGTGCCAGCAGCTTAGCGGGGGCTAGCACAGATACGCAGTATTTT	CASSLAGASTDTQYF
TRBV7-8	-	TRBJ2-7	-	TGTGCCAGCAGCTTAGCCAGGGTGGCCTACGAGCAGTACTTC	CASSLARVAYEQYF
TRBV28	-	TRBJ2-2	-	TGTGCCAGCAGTAAAGGGAGATGGGGCACCGGGGAGCTGTTTTTT	CASSKGRWGTGELFF
TRBV18	-	TRBJ2-4	TRBD1	TGTGCCAGCTCACCTTTCCTCGGGACAGGGAATAAAAACATTCAGTACTTC	CASSPFLGTGNKNIQYF
TRBV27	-	TRBJ1-1	-	TGTGCCAGCAGTTTAAGAGTTTGGACTGAAGCTTTCTTT	CASSLRVWTEAFF
TRBV6-2/TRBV6-3	-	TRBJ1-1	-	TGTGCCAGCAGTTTAGGGGTGGTGAACACTGAAGCTTTCTTT	CASSLGVVNTEAFF
TRBV6-5	few	TRBJ1-1	-	TGTGCCAGCAGACCCCGTAGAGAAAACACTGAAGCTTTCTTT	CASRPRRENTEAFF
TRBV15	few	TRBJ1-4	-	TGTGCCACCAGCAGAGATAGCACATCGGAAAAACTGTTTTTT	CATSRDSTSEKLFF
TRBV6-2/TRBV6-3	-	TRBJ2-7	-	TGTGCCAGCAGCCCCGGACTTTCCGGCTCCTACGAGCAGTACTTC	CASSPGLSGSYEQYF
TRBV5-3	-	TRBJ2-7	TRBD1	TGTGCCAGAAGCCCAACGACCGGGACAGCTTCCTACGAGCAGTACTTC	CARSPTTGTASYEQYF
TRBV5-1	-	TRBJ1-1	-	TGCGCCAGCAGCCTTGATCGGGAGAGCACTGAAGCTTTCTTT	CASSLDRESTEAFF
TRBV24-1	-	TRBJ2-1	TRBD2	TGTGCCACACCCGGGACTAGCGAGTGCTCCTACAATGAGCAGTTCTTC	CATPGTSECSYNEQFF
TRBV4-3	-	TRBJ2-1	TRBD1	TGCGCCAGCAGCCAAGACAGGGGGAGAGACAATGAGCAGTTCTTC	CASSQDRGRDNEQFF
TRBV11-2	-	TRBJ1-6	-	TGTGCCAGCAGCTTAGGGGGGCAGGACGAATCACCCCTCCACTTT	CASSLGGQDESPLHF
TRBV29-1	-	TRBJ2-5	TRBD2	TGCAGCGTTGAAGTCGGGGGGGTCCCTGACTTC	CSVEVGGVPDF
TRBV2	-	TRBJ2-7	-	TGTGCCAGCAGTGAAGAAAGAGGCCGGGAGCAGTACTTC	CASSEERGREQYF
TRBV6-5	-	TRBJ1-1	-	TGTGCCAGCAGTTACTCAAGCCCCCCGAGTCCTGAAGCTTTCTTT	CASSYSSPPSPEAFF
TRBV5-1	few	TRBJ1-4	TRBD1	TGCGCCAGCAGCCGCGGACAGGGGGCAAATGAAAAACTGTTTTTT	CASSRGQGANEKLFF
TRBV4-3	-	TRBJ2-1	-	TGCGCCAGCAGCCTAACAGAAGAGGGCTACAATGAGCAGTTCTTC	CASSLTEEGYNEQFF
TRBV3-1/TRBV3-2	once	TRBJ2-2	-	TGTGCCAGCAGCCGGGGGCTGGGCGGGGAGCTGTTTTTT	CASSRGLGGELFF
TRBV24-1	-	TRBJ1-2	-	TGTGCCACCTACGAAGCGGGGGATGGCTACACCTTC	CATYEAGDGYTF
TRBV2	-	TRBJ2-1	-	TGTGCCAGCAGTGAAGCGCGGCCAACCAATGAGCAGTTCTTC	CASSEARPTNEQFF
TRBV12-5	-	TRBJ2-1	TRBD2	TGTGCTAGTCGGCTAGCGGGAGGAGGCAATGAGCAGTTCTTC	CASRLAGGGNEQFF
TRBV6-5	-	TRBJ1-1	TRBD1	TGTGCCGGACGGACAGGGGAGAACACTGAAGCTTTCTTT	CAGRTGENTEAFF
TRBV19	-	TRBJ2-1	TRBD2	TGTGCCAGTAGTATTAGGAGCGGGGGGGCCTTGTCCTACAATGAGCAGTTCTTC	CASSIRSGGALSYNEQFF
TRBV6-6	-	TRBJ2-3	TRBD2	TGTGCCAGCAGTTACAGGCGGGGGGCCTCCACAGATACGCAGTATTTT	CASSYRRGASTDTQYF
TRBV5-1	-	TRBJ1-1	-	TGCGCCAGCAGCTTGAGACAGCCGAACACTGAAGCTTTCTTT	CASSLRQPNTEAFF
TRBV28	-	TRBJ2-2	TRBD2	TGTGCCAGCAGCCGGACTAGCGGGACCGGGGAGCTGTTTTTT	CASSRTSGTGELFF
TRBV18	-	TRBJ1-1	-	TGTGCCAGCTCACCGCGGGGACCCGGAGAGGGTGAAGCTTTCTTT	CASSPRGPGEGEAFF
TRBV7-8	-	TRBJ2-7	TRBD1	TGTGCCAGCAGCAAGTTAACGACAGGGTCCGGCCCCGAGCAGTACTTC	CASSKLTTGSGPEQYF
TRBV6-2/TRBV6-3	few	TRBJ1-2	TRBD1	TGTGCCAGCAGTTACTCGCAGGGGGGTAACTATGGCTACACCTTC	CASSYSQGGNYGYTF
TRBV5-1	few	TRBJ1-4	-	TGCGCCAGCAGCTTTTTGGGGGCCGCAACTAATGAAAAACTGTTTTTT	CASSFLGAATNEKLFF
TRBV5-5	-	TRBJ2-3	-	TGTGCCAGCAGCTCCACAGTAAGGAGCACAGATACGCAGTATTTT	CASSSTVRSTDTQYF
TRBV19	once	TRBJ2-7	TRBD1	TGTGCCAGTAGTGCTCATCCGGGACAGGGAATCCACGAGCAGTACTTC	CASSAHPGQGIHEQYF
TRBV5-6	-	TRBJ2-1	-	TGTGCCAGCAGCTTCGAGTCCCTCCGGGGAGGGGGAAATGAGCAGTTCTTC	CASSFESLRGGGNEQFF
TRBV4-1	-	TRBJ2-3	TRBD2	TGCGCCAGCAGCCGAGGACTAGGGTGGGGGTCCACAGATACGCAGTATTTT	CASSRGLGWGSTDTQYF
TRBV7-2	-	TRBJ2-1	-	TGTGCCAGCAGCTTAGAATACTCTAGGGGGTACAATGAGCAGTTCTTC	CASSLEYSRGYNEQFF